These 10 T cell receptor beta chains share one sample of origin, sequenced in a study of monozygotic twins with inflammatory bowel disease. TCRdb reprocessed the 5' RACE reads; each CDR3 protein has one entry and no DNA is given. The table lists about 300,000 distinct CDR3 sequences. Sample: blood. The source is a human donor with ulcerative colitis or Crohn's disease, or a healthy co-twin of an affected twin (not recorded which).

The chain is built from TRBV10-3 and TRBJ2-7; TCRdb proposes TRBD1, but this gene call is untestable without DNA. The germline gives CDR1 ENHRY, CDR2 SYGVKD. There are 14 residues in the CDR3. The CDR3: CAITPGQALYEQYF.

The rearrangement uses TRBV6-5 and TRBJ2-7; absent DNA, TCRdb's TRBD2 call cannot be checked. Germline V lookup: CDR1 MNHEY, CDR2 SVGAGI. The CDR3 covers 15 residues. This chain's CDR3 is CASSYAGEASYEQYF.

The chain recombines TRBV12-3 or TRBV12-4 with TRBJ2-3; the TCRdb call, TRBD2, lacks DNA for checking. The length of the CDR3 is 14 residues. CDR3 protein: CASSWSSFTDTQYF.

The V and J genes are TRBV6-5 and TRBJ1-2; the TCRdb call, TRBD1, lacks DNA for checking. This CDR3 contains 15 residues. The V gene's germline CDR1 is MNHEY and CDR2 SVGAGI. The CDR3 reads CASSYSKTGPYGYTF.

The chain couples TRBV3-1 to TRBJ2-1; TCRdb outputs TRBD1, but without DNA this stays unchecked. Germline V gene data show CDR1 as LGHDT and CDR2 as YNNKEL (reference sequence). CDR3 length: 16 amino acids. The chain's CDR3 is CASSQDWGVSYNEQFF.

The rearrangement joins TRBV14 to TRBJ2-1; with no DNA, the TCRdb D assignment of TRBD2 cannot be verified. The germline V gene has CDR1 SGHDN and CDR2 FVKESK. The CDR3 length is 14 residues. The CDR3 here is CASSQDLNLGQQFF.

The chain combines TRBV29-1 with TRBJ1-5; TCRdb indicates TRBD1, and absent DNA this call remains unverified. The CDR3 sequence is 14 residues long. Per germline, CDR1 SQVTM and CDR2 ANQGSEA. Here the CDR3 reads CSVVGTGSNQPQHF. The whole variable domain, filled in from reference TRBV29-1 and TRBJ1-5, reads SAVISQKPSRDICQRGTSLTIQCQVDSQVTMMFWYRQQPGQSLTLIATANQGSEATYESGFVIDKFPISRPNLTFSTLTVSNMSPEDSSIYLCSVVGTGSNQPQHFGDGTRLSIL.

The CDR3 sequence: CASSLLRGTGELFF. This chain connects TRBV12-3 or TRBV12-4 to TRBJ2-2. The CDR3 length is 14 residues.

The chain combines TRBV27 with TRBJ2-3; there is no DNA to check the TCRdb D call of TRBD2. The germline gives CDR1 MNHEY, CDR2 SMNVEV (reference sequence). The CDR3 runs to 16 residues. The CDR3: CASSPLGLTLADTQYF.

This sequence joins TRBV12-3 or TRBV12-4 and TRBJ2-7; with no DNA, the TCRdb D assignment of TRBD2 cannot be verified. CDR3 length equals 16 residues. CDR3 loop: CASSRLSGQGPYEQYF.